A single sample is the source of the 27 T cell receptor beta chains below, sequenced in a study of early T cells in non-severe SARS-CoV-2 infection. TCRdb re-called the 5' RACE reads with MiXCR, one entry per CDR3 protein. In the table there are tens of thousands of distinct CDR3 sequences, 6.5% to 9% of which are singletons. Sequencing used whole blood. The source is an adult who was a healthcare worker with PCR-confirmed SARS-CoV-2 infection or an uninfected control (not recorded which).

There are many counts of this clonotype. The V call is TRBV7-2, the J call TRBJ2-7, with D hard to call. From germline, CDR1 is SGHTA and CDR2 FQGNSA. This CDR3 contains 12 residues. Trimming removed 5 bases from V and 2 bases from J, with 7 bases in between. CDR3 DNA: TGTGCCAGCAGCCCCTATACCTACGAGCAGTACTTC. It codes for CASSPYTYEQYF.

This clonotype was counted many times. V and J are TRBV10-3 and TRBJ2-7; the D gene is possibly TRBD1 (5 bases). The V end was cut by 8 bases, the J end by 2 bases, with 13 bases between. CDR3 length: 13 amino acids. Germline V gives CDR1 ENHRY, CDR2 SYGVKD. The CDR3 DNA is TGTGCCATCCATCAGGGATCGGCCTACGAGCAGTACTTC. This codes for CAIHQGSAYEQYF.

At least ten counts were recorded for this clonotype. J is TRBJ1-2 and V is TRBV29-1; unclear D gene. The CDR3 covers 12 residues. The germline V gene encodes CDR1 SQVTM and CDR2 ANQGSEA. V was pared by 4 bases and J by 7 bases, with 13 bases between. The chain's CDR3 is CSVASLRGGYTF. The CDR3, as DNA: TGCAGCGTTGCATCACTGCGAGGTGGCTACACCTTC.

Here the CDR3 DNA reads TGTGCCAGCAGCACGGACCGGGACAGGGGGCCCGGGGAGCTGTTTTTT. It codes for CASSTDRDRGPGELFF. The chain uses TRBV28 and TRBJ2-2; 12 nucleotides agree with TRBD1. V was pared by 6 bases and J by 6 bases, with 8 bases of the junction left unmatched. The CDR3 runs 16 residues. From germline, CDR1 is MDHEN and CDR2 SYDVKM.

This clonotype was picked up many times. The CDR3 nucleotides read TGTGCCAGCAGCTTATCTGGGGCCAACGTCCTGACTTTC. Its translation is CASSLSGANVLTF. The chain joins TRBV13 to TRBJ2-6; no reliable D call. Trimming shortened V by 2 bases and J by 1 base, and 0 bases separated the two germline ends. Germline CDR1 is PRHDT and CDR2 is FYEKMQ (reference sequence). The CDR3 consists of 13 residues.

The chain has TRBV28 and TRBJ2-3, with D possibly being TRBD1 or TRBD2 (5 bases each). V was pared by 6 bases and J by 0 bases, with 7 bases between. Looked up from germline, CDR1 is MDHEN and CDR2 is SYDVKM. CDR3 size: 13 residues. In DNA form, the CDR3 reads TGTGCCAGCAGGGGACCTAGCACAGATACGCAGTATTTT. Residues: CASRGPSTDTQYF.

This clonotype came up many times. J is TRBJ1-6 and V is TRBV4-2, with 7 bases matching TRBD1. Germline V gene data show CDR1 as LGHNA and CDR2 as YNFKEQ. V lost 4 bases to trimming and J lost 10 bases; unmatched junction nucleotides: 7. The CDR3 loop spans 14 amino acids. CDR3 DNA: TGTGCCAGCAGCCCTACAGGGGTGGGCTCACCCCTCCACTTT. Protein sequence: CASSPTGVGSPLHF.

Ten or more counts support this clonotype. CDR3 sequence reads: CSAPAGTEQYF. DNA for the CDR3: TGCAGTGCCCCGGCAGGTACAGAGCAGTACTTC. The rearrangement joins TRBV20-1 to TRBJ2-7, with D hard to call. The V and J ends lost 6 bases and 7 bases respectively, with 13 bases between them. Per germline, CDR1 DFQATT and CDR2 SNEGSKA (reference sequence). The CDR3 contains 11 residues.

This clonotype was recorded a few times. The junction does not match germline at one end; this may be a read error. The rearrangement links TRBV24-1 to TRBJ2-3, with 8 positions matching TRBD2. The CDR3 spans 12 residues. Germline CDR1 KGHDR, CDR2 SFDVKD. The DNA for the CDR3 is TGTGCCACCCGTTCAGCGGGAGATAAGCAGTATTTT. Translating gives CATRSAGDKQYF.

This clonotype was counted many times. The chain couples TRBV18 to TRBJ2-7; D may correspond to TRBD1 or TRBD2 (6 bases each). V was shortened by 3 bases and J by 6 bases, with 9 bases between the two germline ends. Per the germline V gene, CDR1 is KGHSH and CDR2 is LQKENI. The CDR3 has 12 residues. CDR3: CASSPRGGEQYF. CDR3 in DNA: TGTGCCAGCTCACCCAGGGGAGGCGAGCAGTACTTC. The complete variable domain, with remaining parts taken from reference TRBV18 and TRBJ2-7, reads NAGVMQNPRHLVRRRGQEARLRCSPMKGHSHVYWYRQLPEEGLKFMVYLQKENIIDESGMPKERFSAEFPKEGPSILRIQQVVRGDSAAYFCASSPRGGEQYFGPGTRLTVT.

This clonotype has a count of ten or more. V usage is TRBV7-8 and J usage is TRBJ1-6, with a tentative D call TRBD1 (5 bases). The CDR3 spans 14 residues. Per the germline V gene, CDR1 is SGHVS and CDR2 is FQNEAQ. Deletions cut 1 base from V and 9 bases from J, with 10 bases between. The CDR3 protein is CASSLGQGGSPLHF. Here the CDR3 DNA reads TGTGCCAGCAGCTTAGGGCAGGGTGGTTCACCCCTCCACTTT.

The rearrangement joins TRBV11-2 to TRBJ2-1; D unresolved. The germline gives CDR1 SGHAT, CDR2 FQNNGV. CDR3 length: 12 residues. The germline V and J ends were trimmed by 6 bases and 9 bases, with 12 bases remaining between them. The CDR3 here is CASRTMDGEQFF. In DNA form, the CDR3 reads TGTGCCAGCAGAACTATGGACGGTGAGCAGTTCTTC.

The gene calls are TRBV18 and TRBJ2-7; the D gene is possibly TRBD1 (6 bases). The length of the CDR3 is 14 residues. CDR1 is KGHSH and CDR2 is LQKENI in the germline V gene. Trimming pared 0 bases from V and 3 bases from J, leaving 9 bases between. This CDR3 reads CASSPPTGSYEQYF. The CDR3 region has the DNA TGTGCCAGCTCACCACCTACAGGGAGCTACGAGCAGTACTTC.

This clonotype was picked up many times. The chain links TRBV6-5 to TRBJ2-7; 11 bases are a match to TRBD1. Germline V gene data show CDR1 as MNHEY and CDR2 as SVGAGI. This CDR3 is built from 15 residues. The V segment lost 5 bases and the J segment 5 bases; nucleotides outside the gene matches: 8. As DNA, the CDR3 is TGTGCCAGCAGTCGGACCGGGACAGGGGGTGACGAGCAGTACTTC. It codes for CASSRTGTGGDEQYF.

This chain uses TRBV20-1 with TRBJ2-7, with D perhaps matching TRBD2 (6 bases). Trimming shortened V by 0 bases and J by 2 bases, and 14 bases separated the two germline ends. The CDR3 has 15 amino acids. Looked up from germline, CDR1 is DFQATT and CDR2 is SNEGSKA (reference sequence). The CDR3 nucleotides read TGCAGTGCTAGAGATCCCCCAGGGAGGACCTACGAGCAGTACTTC. Translation gives CSARDPPGRTYEQYF.

The chain links TRBV10-3 to TRBJ2-7; 7 nucleotides match TRBD1. CDR1 and CDR2 from the germline V gene are ENHRY and SYGVKD. With V trimmed by 4 bases and J by 5 bases, 5 bases remained unmatched. This CDR3 is 13 amino acids long. CDR3 region: CAISVDRAHEQYF. CDR3 coding DNA: TGTGCCATCAGTGTAGACAGGGCTCACGAGCAGTACTTC.

The table lists this clonotype with a few counts. The chain is built from TRBV6-2 or TRBV6-3 and TRBJ1-2; D gene ambiguous. Per germline, CDR1 MNHEY and CDR2 SVGEGT. The V end lost 2 bases, the J end lost 8 bases, and 18 bases lay between the germline ends. This CDR3 has 15 residues. The CDR3 DNA reads as TGTGCCAGCAGTTACGCGGCGCACCCCTCGGGAGGCTACACCTTC. Translated: CASSYAAHPSGGYTF.

The rearrangement uses TRBV6-4 and TRBJ2-6; D is uncertain. Germline V gene data show CDR1 as MRHNA and CDR2 as SNTAGT. This CDR3 is 16 amino acids long. V was shortened by 0 bases and J by 2 bases, with 8 bases between the two germline ends. CDR3 sequence reads: CASSDSIRAGANVLTF. CDR3 DNA: TGTGCCAGCAGTGACTCGATACGGGCTGGGGCCAACGTCCTGACTTTC.

This clonotype occurred a few times. The chain recombines TRBV11-2 with TRBJ2-5; D uncertain. From germline, CDR1 is SGHAT and CDR2 FQNNGV. CDR3 size: 15 residues. Trimming removed 5 bases from V and 1 base from J, with 14 bases in between. CDR3 in DNA: TGTGCCAGCAGCCCGAATCATGGCCGCCAAGAGACCCAGTACTTC. It encodes CASSPNHGRQETQYF.

The sample holds a few counts of this clonotype. V and J are TRBV12-3 or TRBV12-4 and TRBJ1-2, with TRBD1 matching over 7 bases. Trimming took 6 bases from V and 10 from J; bases not matched to a gene: 8. This CDR3 comprises 12 residues. CDR3: CASSQRQGIYTF. DNA for the CDR3: TGTGCCAGCAGCCAAAGACAGGGAATCTACACCTTC.

This clonotype has a count of ten or more. This chain uses TRBV5-1 with TRBJ2-5, with D perhaps matching TRBD1 or TRBD2 (5 bases each). The germline V and J ends were trimmed by 0 bases and 6 bases, with 18 bases remaining between them. The germline CDR1 and CDR2 sequences are SGHRS and YFSETQ. This CDR3 is 16 amino acids long. CDR3: CASSLAPAGTIQTQYF. The CDR3 nucleotides read TGCGCCAGCAGCTTGGCCCCGGCAGGGACCATCCAGACCCAGTACTTC.

This clonotype was seen many times. The rearrangement links TRBV5-4 to TRBJ2-3, with D maybe TRBD1 (6 bases). The CDR3 length is 15 residues. The germline V gene encodes CDR1 SGHNT and CDR2 YYREEE (reference sequence). The germline V and J ends were trimmed by 4 bases and 4 bases, with 16 bases remaining between them. The CDR3 loop reads CASSGVIQGPDTQYF. The CDR3 DNA reads TGTGCCAGCAGCGGCGTCATACAGGGACCAGATACGCAGTATTTT.

This clonotype was seen more than once but under ten times. The chain links TRBV3-1 to TRBJ1-1; D unresolved. CDR1 and CDR2 from the germline V gene are LGHDT and YNNKEL (reference sequence). CDR3 size: 14 residues. Trimming shortened V by 3 bases and J by 4 bases, and 12 bases separated the two germline ends. The CDR3 is CASSQWAEVTEAFF. CDR3 sequence (DNA): TGTGCCAGCAGCCAGTGGGCGGAAGTCACTGAAGCTTTCTTT. The full variable domain, rest sourced from reference TRBV3-1 and TRBJ1-1, is DTAVSQTPKYLVTQMGNDKSIKCEQNLGHDTMYWYKQDSKKFLKIMFSYNNKELIINETVPNRFSPKSPDKAHLNLHINSLELGDSAVYFCASSQWAEVTEAFFGQGTRLTVV.

The J gene is TRBJ2-7, the V gene TRBV5-6; 8 bases agree with TRBD1. Looked up from germline, CDR1 is SGHDT and CDR2 is YYEEEE. There are 15 residues in the CDR3. Losses at the gene ends were 1 base for V and 4 bases for J; bases not matched to a gene: 7. CDR3 in amino acids: CASSLNLDRAYEQYF. CDR3 nucleotide sequence: TGTGCCAGCAGCTTGAACTTGGACAGGGCATACGAGCAGTACTTC.

The chain combines TRBV19 with TRBJ2-7; weak D call: TRBD1 (6 bases). The germline V gene has CDR1 LNHDA and CDR2 SQIVND (reference sequence). The CDR3 is made up of 15 amino acids. V gave up 4 bases and J gave up 3 bases, with 16 bases separating them. The CDR3 loop reads CASSKGQSPVYEQYF. The DNA of the CDR3 is TGTGCCAGTAGTAAGGGACAAAGCCCGGTCTACGAGCAGTACTTC.

This clonotype was counted only a few times. CDR3 DNA: TGTGCCAGCAGCCTTTACCGGGACAGGGGCGGCGAGCAGTACTTC. Its protein is CASSLYRDRGGEQYF. J is TRBJ2-7 and V is TRBV7-9; 10 nucleotides line up with TRBD1. This CDR3 region has 15 residues. The germline CDR1 and CDR2 sequences are SEHNR and FQNEAQ (reference sequence). With 5 bases clipped from V and 6 bases from J, the junction kept 10 bases outside the gene matches.

This clonotype occurred a few times. V is TRBV11-2 and J is TRBJ2-5, with a tentative D call TRBD1 (5 bases). In germline, CDR1 is SGHAT, CDR2 FQNNGV. Trimming removed 4 bases at V and 1 base at J, with 10 bases between. The CDR3 is 14 residues long. The CDR3, as DNA: TGTGCCAGCAGCTCGGACACCCTCCAAGAGACCCAGTACTTC. Translated, it gives CASSSDTLQETQYF.